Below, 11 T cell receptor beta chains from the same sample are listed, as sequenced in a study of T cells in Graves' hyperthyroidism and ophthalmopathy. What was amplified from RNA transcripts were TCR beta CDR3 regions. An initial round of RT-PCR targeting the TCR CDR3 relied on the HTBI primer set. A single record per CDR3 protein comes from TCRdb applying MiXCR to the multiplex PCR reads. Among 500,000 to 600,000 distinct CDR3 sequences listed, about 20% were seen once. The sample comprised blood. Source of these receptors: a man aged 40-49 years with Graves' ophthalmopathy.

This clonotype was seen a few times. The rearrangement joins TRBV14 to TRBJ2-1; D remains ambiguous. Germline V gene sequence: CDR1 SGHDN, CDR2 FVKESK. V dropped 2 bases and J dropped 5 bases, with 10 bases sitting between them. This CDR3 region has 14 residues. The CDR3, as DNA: TGTGCCAGCAGCCAAAGTAGTTGGGACAATGAGCAGTTCTTC. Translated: CASSQSSWDNEQFF.

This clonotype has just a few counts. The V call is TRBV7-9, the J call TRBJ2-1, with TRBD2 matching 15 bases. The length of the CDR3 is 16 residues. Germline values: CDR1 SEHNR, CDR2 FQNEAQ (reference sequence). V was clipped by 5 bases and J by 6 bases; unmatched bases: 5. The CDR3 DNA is TGTGCCAGCAGCGGTGGACTAGCGGGGGGGATCAATGAGCAGTTCTTC. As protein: CASSGGLAGGINEQFF.

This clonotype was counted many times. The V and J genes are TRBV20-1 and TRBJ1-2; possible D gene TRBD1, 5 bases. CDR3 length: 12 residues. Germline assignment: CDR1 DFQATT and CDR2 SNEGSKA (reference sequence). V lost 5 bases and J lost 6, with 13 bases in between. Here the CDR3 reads CSADPQENGYTF. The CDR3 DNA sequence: TGCAGTGCTGACCCACAGGAGAATGGCTACACCTTC.

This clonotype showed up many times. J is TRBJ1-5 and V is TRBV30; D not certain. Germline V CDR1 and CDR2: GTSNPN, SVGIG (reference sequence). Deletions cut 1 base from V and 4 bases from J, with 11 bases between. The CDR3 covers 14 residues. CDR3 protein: CAWSDGNFNQPQHF. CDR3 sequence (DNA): TGTGCCTGGAGTGACGGGAACTTTAATCAGCCCCAGCATTTT.

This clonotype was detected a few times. CDR3 coding DNA: TGCAGTGCAGATCCGGGACAGGGCCTCTACGAGCAGTACTTC. It encodes CSADPGQGLYEQYF. This sequence joins TRBV20-1 and TRBJ2-7, with 9 positions matching TRBD1. There are 14 residues in the CDR3. V gave up 6 bases and J gave up 3 bases; unmatched junction bases: 9. The germline V gene encodes CDR1 DFQATT and CDR2 SNEGSKA (reference sequence).

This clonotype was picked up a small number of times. The CDR3 here is CASSQGKGTEAFF. In DNA, the CDR3 is TGCGCCAGCAGCCAAGGCAAGGGAACTGAAGCTTTCTTT. The rearrangement uses TRBV4-3 and TRBJ1-1, with D unresolved. Trimming shortened V by 1 base and J by 5 bases, and 8 bases separated the two germline ends. The CDR3 runs 13 residues. Looked up from germline, CDR1 is LGHNA and CDR2 is YSLEER.

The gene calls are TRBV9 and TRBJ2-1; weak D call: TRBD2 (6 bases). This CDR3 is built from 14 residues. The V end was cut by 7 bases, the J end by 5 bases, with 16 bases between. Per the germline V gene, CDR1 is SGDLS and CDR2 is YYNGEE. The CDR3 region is CASSGTLVHNEQFF. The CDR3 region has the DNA TGTGCCAGCTCGGGGACTTTAGTCCACAATGAGCAGTTCTTC.

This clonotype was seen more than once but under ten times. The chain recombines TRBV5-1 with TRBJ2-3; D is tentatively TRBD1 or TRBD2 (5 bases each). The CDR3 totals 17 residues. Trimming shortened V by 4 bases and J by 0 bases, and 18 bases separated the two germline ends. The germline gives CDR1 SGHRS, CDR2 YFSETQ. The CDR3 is CASSLFLSGTSTDTQYF. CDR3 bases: TGCGCCAGCAGCCTCTTTTTAAGTGGGACCAGCACAGATACGCAGTATTTT.

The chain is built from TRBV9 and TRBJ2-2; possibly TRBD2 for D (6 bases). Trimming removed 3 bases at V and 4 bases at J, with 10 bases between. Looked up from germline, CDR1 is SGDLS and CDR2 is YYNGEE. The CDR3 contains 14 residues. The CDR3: CASSGMEGTGELFF. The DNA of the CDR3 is TGTGCCAGCAGCGGAATGGAGGGCACCGGGGAGCTGTTTTTT.

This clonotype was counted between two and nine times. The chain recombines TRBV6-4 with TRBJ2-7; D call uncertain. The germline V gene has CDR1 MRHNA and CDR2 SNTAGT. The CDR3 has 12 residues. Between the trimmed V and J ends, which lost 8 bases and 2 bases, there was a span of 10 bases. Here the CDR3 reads CASEEGPYEQYF. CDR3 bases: TGTGCCAGCGAGGAAGGGCCCTACGAGCAGTACTTC.

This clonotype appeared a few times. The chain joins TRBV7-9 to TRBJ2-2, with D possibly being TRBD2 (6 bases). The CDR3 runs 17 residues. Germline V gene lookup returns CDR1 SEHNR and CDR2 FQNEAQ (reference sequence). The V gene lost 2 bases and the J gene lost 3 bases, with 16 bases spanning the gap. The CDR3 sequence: CASSLPLTGDHTGELFF. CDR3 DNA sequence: TGTGCCAGCAGCTTACCCTTGACGGGGGACCACACCGGGGAGCTGTTTTTT.